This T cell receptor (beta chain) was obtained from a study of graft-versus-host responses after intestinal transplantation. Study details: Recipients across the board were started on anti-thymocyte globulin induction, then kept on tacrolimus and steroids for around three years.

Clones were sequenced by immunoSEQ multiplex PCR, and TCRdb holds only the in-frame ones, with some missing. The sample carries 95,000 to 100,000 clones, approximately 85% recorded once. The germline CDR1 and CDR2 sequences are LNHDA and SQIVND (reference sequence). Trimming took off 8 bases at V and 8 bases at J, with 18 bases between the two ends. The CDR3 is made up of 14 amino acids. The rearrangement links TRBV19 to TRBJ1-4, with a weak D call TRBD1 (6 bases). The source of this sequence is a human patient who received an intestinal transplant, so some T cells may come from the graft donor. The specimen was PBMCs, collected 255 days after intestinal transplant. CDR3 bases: TGTGCCAGTTCTCTAACCGGGACAACCGAAAAACTGTTTTTT. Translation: CASSLTGTTEKLFF.